The 8 T cell receptor beta chains presented below share a single source sample, sequenced in a study of technical replicates of blood from a few donors. Some clones are missing from TCRdb's copy, which holds only in-frame ones; the method was immunoSEQ multiplex PCR. The sample includes about 89,000 clones, approximately 93% of them seen just once. Source material: T cells isolated from PBMCs. Receptor source: a human donor in good health.

Note on this clone: Since the CDR3 does not end with the conserved phenylalanine or tryptophan, this likely comes from a read error. Because the CDR3's place on the DNA is in doubt, the DNA is left out and the CDR3 is given as listed by TCRdb. The rearrangement uses TRBV2 and TRBJ2-3; the DNA was not used to check the table's D call, TRBD2. The CDR3 is 12 amino acids long, termini counted. The germline V gene has CDR1 SNHLY and CDR2 FYNNEI. The CDR3 sequence is CASRKTGGALRV.

The chain joins TRBV7-8 to TRBJ1-5; D is perhaps TRBD1 (6 bases). V shed 1 base and J shed 0 bases, with 19 bases lying between them. Germline CDR1 is SGHVS and CDR2 is FQNEAQ. The length of the CDR3 is 19 residues. DNA for the CDR3: TGTGCCAGCAGCTTAGTGGGGGGGACAATTGCCTCTAGCAATCAGCCCCAGCATTTT. Protein: CASSLVGGTIASSNQPQHF.

The chain carries TRBV6-5 and TRBJ2-2; D unclear. CDR1 and CDR2 (germline): MNHEY, SVGAGI. With 2 bases removed from V and 7 bases from J, the gap between germline ends came to 5 bases. This CDR3 has 12 residues. The chain's CDR3 is CASSYDFGELFF. For the CDR3, the DNA is TGTGCCAGCAGTTACGACTTCGGGGAGCTGTTTTTT.

The gene calls are TRBV4-1 and TRBJ1-1; TRBD1 aligns across 7 bases. CDR1 MGHRA and CDR2 YSYEKL come from the germline V gene. The V segment lost 4 bases and the J segment 0 bases; nucleotides outside the gene matches: 5. The CDR3 is made up of 15 amino acids. As DNA, the CDR3 is TGCGCCAGCAGCCCACAGACAGGGATGAACACTGAAGCTTTCTTT. This encodes CASSPQTGMNTEAFF.

The rearrangement joins TRBV19 to TRBJ1-2; 7 positions agree with TRBD1. Germline CDR1 LNHDA, CDR2 SQIVND (reference sequence). Germline trimming cut 6 bases from V and 6 bases from J; bases unmatched to any gene: 10. This CDR3 comprises 14 residues. In DNA form, the CDR3 reads TGTGCCAGTAGACCATACCGGGACAGCGATGGCTACACCTTC. It yields the protein CASRPYRDSDGYTF.

This chain links TRBV10-3 with TRBJ1-1; unclear D gene. Germline CDR1 is ENHRY and CDR2 is SYGVKD. V was pared by 2 bases and J by 1 base, with 5 bases between. The CDR3 length is 13 residues. DNA of the CDR3: TGTGCCATCAGTGAGCGGGGGAACACTGAAGCTTTCTTT. Translated, it gives CAISERGNTEAFF.

V usage is TRBV11-2 and J usage is TRBJ2-7, with D possibly matching TRBD1 (6 bases). The CDR3 is made up of 15 amino acids. From germline, CDR1 is SGHAT and CDR2 FQNNGV. V lost 5 bases and J lost 5, with 19 bases in between. CDR3 in amino acids: CASSPRGSRGHEQYF. The CDR3 nucleotides read TGTGCCAGCAGCCCCCGGGGTAGCAGGGGACACGAGCAGTACTTC. The variable domain in full, completed from reference TRBV11-2 and TRBJ2-7, reads EAGVAQSPRYKIIEKRQSVAFWCNPISGHATLYWYQQILGQGPKLLIQFQNNGVVDDSQLPKDRFSAERLKGVDSTLKIQPAKLEDSAVYLCASSPRGSRGHEQYFGPGTRLTVT.

The chain links TRBV6-6 to TRBJ1-1; TRBD1 is a possible D gene (6 bases). Trimming removed 10 bases at V and 4 bases at J, with 13 bases between. This CDR3 has 12 residues. Germline V gene lookup returns CDR1 MNHNY and CDR2 SVGAGI (reference sequence). The CDR3 sequence: CAIGGAGTEAFF. CDR3 DNA sequence: TGTGCCATCGGGGGGGCCGGCACTGAAGCTTTCTTT.